The 31 T cell receptor beta chains below come from one sample, sequenced in a study of CD8+ T cells in alopecia areata. Treatment in this sample: oral pan-JAK inhibitor, 5-10 mg twice daily. RNA extraction and reverse transcription yielded cDNA as sequencing template. Sequencing was performed with immunoSEQ multiplex PCR; in TCRdb, only in-frame clones are kept and a portion is missing. The data hold some 200,000 clones, with more than 45% observed a single time. The sequenced sample was CD4+ T cells sorted from blood, obtained at week 4, from a patient treated with tofacitinib. Every receptor here comes from a human donor with alopecia areata.

In its sample, this clone was seen a few times. The genes are TRBV7-2 and TRBJ1-6; D not resolved. This CDR3 is 15 amino acids long. Per the germline V gene, CDR1 is SGHTA and CDR2 is FQGNSA. The germline V and J ends were trimmed by 1 base and 9 bases, with 13 bases remaining between them. The CDR3 DNA is TGTGCCAGCAGCTTAGTGGGAGGGAGCGGTTCACCCCTCCACTTT. Its translation is CASSLVGGSGSPLHF.

This clone was recorded a few times. The chain couples TRBV2 to TRBJ2-1, with 7 bases aligning to TRBD1. Germline trimming cut 5 bases from V and 6 bases from J; bases unmatched to any gene: 4. Germline V lookup: CDR1 SNHLY, CDR2 FYNNEI. The CDR3 contains 13 residues. The CDR3 loop is CASSLTGPNEQFF. Written as DNA, the CDR3 is TGTGCCAGCAGTTTGACAGGGCCCAATGAGCAGTTCTTC. Full variable domain (rest looked up from reference TRBV2 and TRBJ2-1): EPEVTQTPSHQVTQMGQEVILRCVPISNHLYFYWYRQILGQKVEFLVSFYNNEISEKSEIFDDQFSVERPDGSNFTLKIRSTKLEDSAMYFCASSLTGPNEQFFGPGTRLTVL.

The chain is built from TRBV7-2 and TRBJ2-7; 10 bases fit TRBD2. The V and J ends lost 1 base and 6 bases, in that order; junction bases with no gene match: 6. This CDR3 contains 15 residues. CDR1 is SGHTA, CDR2 FQGNSA, per germline. The CDR3 DNA sequence: TGTGCCAGCAGCTTAGTGGTTAGCGGGGGGCCCGAGCAGTACTTC. Its protein is CASSLVVSGGPEQYF.

This clone was seen a few times. V usage is TRBV16 and J usage is TRBJ1-6, with D unresolved. This CDR3 has 16 amino acids. Per the germline V gene, CDR1 is KGHSY and CDR2 is FQNENV. The V and J ends lost 4 bases and 7 bases respectively, with 17 bases between them. The CDR3 loop is CASSPQLALLNSPLHF. The CDR3 DNA reads as TGTGCCAGCAGCCCCCAGCTAGCTCTGTTAAATTCACCCCTCCACTTT.

The chain is built from TRBV5-6 and TRBJ2-1; 7 bases fit TRBD2. The trim removed 0 bases at V and 8 bases at J, leaving 5 bases unmatched. This CDR3 region has 14 residues. From germline, CDR1 is SGHDT and CDR2 YYEEEE. The CDR3 bases are TGTGCCAGCAGCTTGGGAGTGGGAGGGGATGAGCAGTTCTTC. Amino acids: CASSLGVGGDEQFF.

The chain is built from TRBV7-9 and TRBJ2-6; D remains ambiguous. The CDR3 has 15 amino acids. Trimming pared 6 bases from V and 2 bases from J, leaving 11 bases between. In germline, CDR1 is SEHNR, CDR2 FQNEAQ (reference sequence). CDR3 bases: TGTGCCAGCAGTCGGACGTTCCCTGGGGCCAACGTCCTGACTTTC. Amino acid sequence: CASSRTFPGANVLTF. Combining the CDR3 with reference TRBV7-9 and TRBJ2-6 gives the whole variable domain DTGVSQNPRHKITKRGQNVTFRCDPISEHNRLYWYRQTLGQGPEFLTYFQNEAQLEKSRLLSDRFSAERPKGSFSTLEIQRTEQGDSAMYLCASSRTFPGANVLTFGAGSRLTVL.

CDR3 DNA: TGTGCCAGCAGCTCCGGGCCCCAACCGGGCGGCTACACCTTC. Translating gives CASSSGPQPGGYTF. The chain carries TRBV7-9 and TRBJ1-2, with unresolved D. Germline CDR1 reads SEHNR; CDR2 reads FQNEAQ (reference sequence). The V gene lost 4 bases and the J gene lost 8 bases, with 17 bases spanning the gap. CDR3 length: 14 amino acids.

V is TRBV6-6 and J is TRBJ2-6; TRBD1 matches at 7 bases. This CDR3 is 15 amino acids long. Germline V CDR1 and CDR2: MNHNY, SVGAGI (reference sequence). With V trimmed by 6 bases and J by 4 bases, 6 bases remained unmatched. The CDR3 region is CASSDRVGGANVLTF. CDR3 in DNA: TGTGCCAGCAGCGACAGGGTTGGCGGGGCCAACGTCCTGACTTTC.

The rearrangement joins TRBV29-1 to TRBJ1-2; no definite D call. Germline V gene data show CDR1 as SQVTM and CDR2 as ANQGSEA. The CDR3 contains 10 residues. With 4 bases removed from V and 6 bases from J, the gap between germline ends came to 6 bases. This CDR3 is CSVGQNGYTF. The CDR3 DNA follows: TGCAGCGTTGGGCAGAATGGCTACACCTTC. Looking up the rest from reference TRBV29-1 and TRBJ1-2 gives the full variable domain: SAVISQKPSRDICQRGTSLTIQCQVDSQVTMMFWYRQQPGQSLTLIATANQGSEATYESGFVIDKFPISRPNLTFSTLTVSNMSPEDSSIYLCSVGQNGYTFGSGTRLTVV.

V and J are TRBV30 and TRBJ1-2; TRBD1 aligns across 9 bases. Germline loops: CDR1 GTSNPN, CDR2 SVGIG (reference sequence). V shed 3 bases, J shed 2 bases, and the junction held 10 bases outside the gene matches. CDR3 length equals 16 residues. The CDR3: CAWSQQGARGNYGYTF. Written as DNA, the CDR3 is TGTGCCTGGAGCCAACAGGGGGCTAGGGGAAACTATGGCTACACCTTC.

The CDR3: CSVEEGRQGNRETQYF. CDR3 nucleotide sequence: TGCAGCGTTGAAGAGGGGAGACAGGGCAACCGGGAGACCCAGTACTTC. This chain uses TRBV29-1 with TRBJ2-5; 7 nucleotides align to TRBD1. CDR3 size: 16 residues. CDR1 is SQVTM and CDR2 is ANQGSEA in the germline V gene. With V trimmed by 0 bases and J by 5 bases, 12 bases remained unmatched.

The J gene is TRBJ1-2, the V gene TRBV29-1; 8 nucleotides match TRBD1. The V gene end was trimmed by 7 bases and the J gene end by 5 bases; junction bases not matched to a gene: 15. This CDR3 has 15 amino acids. Looked up from germline, CDR1 is SQVTM and CDR2 is ANQGSEA. As DNA, the CDR3 is TGCAGCGCGGAGGGGACAGGAGGAGGTGAATATGGCTACACCTTC. As protein: CSAEGTGGGEYGYTF.

This clone was counted between two and nine times. This chain uses TRBV7-3 with TRBJ2-7; the D is unclear. The V gene lost 1 base and the J gene lost 5 bases, with 18 bases spanning the gap. Germline values: CDR1 SGHTA, CDR2 FQGTGA. The CDR3 is made up of 16 amino acids. The CDR3 loop is CASSLSSAIGADEQYF. The CDR3 coding sequence is TGTGCCAGCAGCTTAAGCTCGGCAATTGGTGCGGACGAGCAGTACTTC. The whole variable domain, remainder taken from reference TRBV7-3 and TRBJ2-7, is GAGVSQTPSNKVTEKGKYVELRCDPISGHTALYWYRQSLGQGPEFLIYFQGTGAADDSGLPNDRFFAVRPEGSVSTLKIQRTERGDSAVYLCASSLSSAIGADEQYFGPGTRLTVT.

V usage is TRBV18 and J usage is TRBJ2-7; D not resolved. V gave up 6 bases and J gave up 2 bases, with 8 bases separating them. The CDR3 totals 12 residues. Per germline, CDR1 KGHSH and CDR2 LQKENI. The CDR3 reads CASSPTPYEQYF. CDR3 nucleotide sequence: TGTGCCAGCTCGCCGACACCCTACGAGCAGTACTTC.

This clone appeared a few times. The V gene is TRBV29-1, the J gene TRBJ2-3, with D unclear. The V end lost 3 bases, the J end lost 2 bases, and 9 bases lay between the germline ends. Germline loops: CDR1 SQVTM, CDR2 ANQGSEA. CDR3 length: 13 residues. This CDR3 is CSVDGEATDTQYF. Written as DNA, the CDR3 is TGCAGCGTTGACGGCGAAGCCACAGATACGCAGTATTTT.

The V gene is TRBV28, the J gene TRBJ2-5; tentatively, D is TRBD1 or TRBD2 (5 bases each). Germline V CDR1 and CDR2: MDHEN, SYDVKM. The CDR3 runs 13 residues. The V and J ends lost 6 bases and 5 bases respectively, with 13 bases between them. CDR3 in amino acids: CASSQGPAETQYF. The CDR3 DNA reads TGTGCCAGCAGCCAGGGACCCGCGGAGACCCAGTACTTC.

The chain employs TRBV6-5 and TRBJ1-6; D not resolved. The CDR3 sequence is 16 residues long. The ends were cut back, 0 bases at V and 7 bases at J, with 13 bases in the middle. CDR1 MNHEY and CDR2 SVGAGI come from the germline V gene. The CDR3 reads CASSYSRLPLNSPLHF. CDR3 DNA: TGTGCCAGCAGTTACTCGAGGTTACCACTAAATTCACCCCTCCACTTT.

This sequence joins TRBV30 and TRBJ1-2, with D possibly being TRBD1 (6 bases). The CDR3 is 15 residues long. Trimming pared 1 base from V and 4 bases from J, leaving 16 bases between. Germline assignment: CDR1 GTSNPN and CDR2 SVGIG (reference sequence). The chain's CDR3 is CAWSGLQGFGYGYTF. For the CDR3, the DNA is TGTGCCTGGAGTGGACTACAGGGATTTGGCTATGGCTACACCTTC.

The genes are TRBV25-1 and TRBJ1-1, with D perhaps TRBD1 (5 bases). Trimming removed 2 bases from V and 3 bases from J, with 10 bases in between. Germline CDR1 is MGHDK and CDR2 is SYGVNS. The CDR3 is 14 amino acids. CDR3: CASSEIRDHTEAFF. The CDR3 DNA follows: TGTGCCAGCAGTGAAATCAGGGATCACACTGAAGCTTTCTTT. The full variable domain, in which reference TRBV25-1 and TRBJ1-1 provide the parts outside the CDR3, is EADIYQTPRYLVIGTGKKITLECSQTMGHDKMYWYQQDPGMELHLIHYSYGVNSTEKGDLSSESTVSRIRTEHFPLTLESARPSHTSQYLCASSEIRDHTEAFFGQGTRLTVV.

The V gene is TRBV6-5, the J gene TRBJ1-5; D gene uncertain. Germline CDR1 reads MNHEY; CDR2 reads SVGAGI. CDR3 length equals 13 residues. Trimming cost V 4 bases and J 5 bases, with 9 bases left between them. As DNA, the CDR3 is TGTGCCAGCAGTTTCCGATGGGATCAGCCCCAGCATTTT. This translates into CASSFRWDQPQHF.

This sequence joins TRBV6-1 and TRBJ1-6; D is ambiguous. The germline CDR1 and CDR2 sequences are MNHNS and SASEGT. Trimming took 0 bases from V and 10 from J, leaving 13 bases between them. There are 15 residues in the CDR3. CDR3 sequence (DNA): TGTGCCAGCAGTGAAGCGCCTTTTGTTGCCTCACCCCTCCACTTT. It translates to CASSEAPFVASPLHF.

The sample holds a few counts of this clone. V gene TRBV29-1 combines with J gene TRBJ1-2; tentatively, D is TRBD1 (6 bases). CDR3 size: 18 residues. Germline CDR1 is SQVTM and CDR2 is ANQGSEA. Deletions cut 5 bases from V and 6 bases from J, with 31 bases between. The CDR3 loop is CSVIPREPNRSEGDGYTF. The DNA for the CDR3 is TGCAGCGTTATCCCTCGGGAGCCTAACAGGTCAGAGGGGGATGGCTACACCTTC.

V gene TRBV30 combines with J gene TRBJ1-2; TRBD1 might be the D (5 bases). The germline CDR1 and CDR2 sequences are GTSNPN and SVGIG (reference sequence). The CDR3 covers 12 residues. The germline V and J ends were trimmed by 2 bases and 13 bases, with 17 bases remaining between them. The CDR3 loop is CAWSPREIGGTF. The CDR3 nucleotides read TGTGCCTGGAGTCCCCGGGAAATTGGGGGCACCTTC.

The chain uses TRBV30 and TRBJ2-1; TRBD1 matches 9 bases. This CDR3 has 17 residues. V gave up 3 bases and J gave up 3 bases; unmatched junction bases: 12. Per germline, CDR1 GTSNPN and CDR2 SVGIG (reference sequence). The CDR3 here is CAWRARTQGANYNEQFF. The CDR3 coding sequence is TGTGCCTGGAGGGCCAGAACACAGGGGGCAAACTACAATGAGCAGTTCTTC.

The V call is TRBV4-1, the J call TRBJ1-1, with TRBD1 as a possible D gene (6 bases). Per germline, CDR1 MGHRA and CDR2 YSYEKL. The CDR3 has 12 amino acids. V was clipped by 4 bases and J by 5 bases, with 8 bases between them. The CDR3 loop reads CASSRRGTEAFF. The CDR3 bases are TGCGCCAGCAGCCGCAGGGGTACTGAAGCTTTCTTT.

The rearrangement uses TRBV30 and TRBJ1-2; no firm D call. Germline V gene sequence: CDR1 GTSNPN, CDR2 SVGIG (reference sequence). This CDR3 has 14 residues. Trimming stripped 0 bases from V and 2 bases from J, with 10 bases between. The CDR3 coding sequence is TGTGCCTGGAGTGTAAGAGACGGAAACTATGGCTACACCTTC. It translates to CAWSVRDGNYGYTF.

The gene calls are TRBV9 and TRBJ2-3; D gene ambiguous. Trimming took off 4 bases at V and 0 bases at J, with 12 bases between the two ends. The CDR3 contains 15 residues. Germline V CDR1 and CDR2: SGDLS, YYNGEE. The CDR3 DNA is TGTGCCAGCAGCCGGCGGATTACTAGCACAGATACGCAGTATTTT. Encoded protein: CASSRRITSTDTQYF.

The CDR3: CSVEEGERETQYF. The CDR3 nucleotides read TGCAGCGTTGAAGAGGGAGAGCGGGAGACCCAGTACTTC. V usage is TRBV29-1 and J usage is TRBJ2-5; D is possibly TRBD2 (5 bases). There are 13 residues in the CDR3. Germline CDR1 SQVTM, CDR2 ANQGSEA. V gave up 0 bases and J gave up 5 bases, with 10 bases separating them.

The rearrangement joins TRBV6-5 to TRBJ1-2; the D is unclear. Germline CDR1 is MNHEY and CDR2 is SVGAGI. The CDR3 contains 12 residues. V was clipped by 6 bases and J by 7 bases, with 12 bases between them. CDR3 sequence reads: CASRTMKGGYTF. The CDR3, as DNA: TGTGCCAGCAGGACCATGAAGGGTGGCTACACCTTC.

This clone was picked up a small number of times. The chain is built from TRBV12-5 and TRBJ2-7; D is uncertain. Trimming cost V 3 bases and J 0 bases, with 0 bases left between them. Looked up from germline, CDR1 is LGHNT and CDR2 is FRNRAP. The CDR3 extends over 11 amino acids. CDR3 sequence (DNA): TGTGCTAGTGGTTTCTCCTACGAGCAGTACTTC. It encodes CASGFSYEQYF. The complete variable domain, with remaining parts taken from reference TRBV12-5 and TRBJ2-7, reads DARVTQTPRHKVTEMGQEVTMRCQPILGHNTVFWYRQTMMQGLELLAYFRNRAPLDDSGMPKDRFSAEMPDATLATLKIQPSEPRDSAVYFCASGFSYEQYFGPGTRLTVT.

The chain combines TRBV30 with TRBJ1-2; TRBD1 agrees at 11 bases. The J segment lost 5 bases and the V segment lost 2 bases, leaving 7 bases of the junction unmatched. The CDR3 is 15 amino acids. CDR1 is GTSNPN and CDR2 is SVGIG in the germline V gene (reference sequence). The CDR3 DNA reads TGTGCCTGGAGTTTAGGGACAGGGGGGGCATATGGCTACACCTTC. It is translated as CAWSLGTGGAYGYTF.